A single sample gave rise to the 11 T cell receptor beta chains below, sequenced in a study of control samples from healthy donors and cancer patients. The table came from immunoSEQ multiplex PCR; TCRdb's copy has only in-frame clones and leaves some out. Among 170,000 or so clones listed, around 94% were seen once. The sequenced material came from blood. All receptors derive from a woman aged 18 to 35 in good health.

The chain employs TRBV5-6 and TRBJ2-1, with 7 bases lining up with TRBD1. This CDR3 is built from 12 residues. Germline V CDR1 and CDR2: SGHDT, YYEEEE. V shed 3 bases, J shed 7 bases, and the junction held 1 base outside the gene matches. CDR3 coding DNA: TGTGCCAGCAGCTCGACAGGGAATGAGCAGTTCTTC. It yields the protein CASSSTGNEQFF.

Points on this clone: An end of the junction differs from the germline gene, which may be a read error. The CDR3 DNA reads TGCGCCAGCAGTTTGGGGGACAGTTCTAATGAAAAACTGTTTTTT. It yields the protein CASSLGDSSNEKLFF. The chain joins TRBV5-1 to TRBJ1-4; 7 bases line up with TRBD1. CDR1 and CDR2 (germline): SGHRS, YFSETQ. CDR3 length: 15 amino acids. The full variable domain, its missing parts supplied by reference TRBV5-1 and TRBJ1-4, is KAGVTQTPRYLIKTRGQQVTLSCSPISGHRSVSWYQQTPGQGLQFLFEYFSETQRNKGNFPGRFSGRQFSNSRSEMNVSTLELGDSALYLCASSLGDSSNEKLFFGSGTQLSVL.

This chain uses TRBV7-9 with TRBJ2-7; TRBD1 is a possible D gene (5 bases). The CDR3 is made up of 12 amino acids. From germline, CDR1 is SEHNR and CDR2 FQNEAQ (reference sequence). V lost 6 bases to trimming and J lost 6 bases, with 12 bases between them. CDR3 region: CASSPGSREQYF. The CDR3 nucleotides read TGTGCCAGCAGTCCAGGGTCTCGCGAGCAGTACTTC.

V and J are TRBV6-2 or TRBV6-3 and TRBJ2-7; 12 bases align to TRBD2. Germline V gene lookup returns CDR1 MNHEY and CDR2 SVGEGT. There are 16 residues in the CDR3. With 4 bases clipped from V and 7 bases from J, the junction kept 11 bases outside the gene matches. This chain's CDR3 is CASSWKLAGGPKEQYF. The CDR3 DNA reads TGTGCCAGCAGTTGGAAGCTAGCGGGAGGGCCAAAAGAGCAGTACTTC.

This clone was seen only once. J is TRBJ1-5 and V is TRBV2, with 7 bases fitting TRBD1. From germline, CDR1 is SNHLY and CDR2 FYNNEI. This CDR3 has 15 amino acids. Trimming removed 1 base from V and 2 bases from J; junction bases left unmatched: 2. The CDR3 DNA sequence: TGTGCCAGCAGTGAAGGCCAGGGGGGCAATCAGCCCCAGCATTTT. Residues: CASSEGQGGNQPQHF.

This clone was seen once. This chain uses TRBV2 with TRBJ1-3; no reliable D call. This CDR3 spans 17 amino acids. In germline, CDR1 is SNHLY, CDR2 FYNNEI. Trimming cost V 8 bases and J 0 bases, with 20 bases left between them. The CDR3 loop reads CASGLGERRRSGNTIYF. For the CDR3, the DNA is TGTGCCAGCGGCCTTGGGGAGAGGCGGCGCTCTGGAAACACCATATATTTT. The variable domain in full, with the rest retrieved from reference TRBV2 and TRBJ1-3, is EPEVTQTPSHQVTQMGQEVILRCVPISNHLYFYWYRQILGQKVEFLVSFYNNEISEKSEIFDDQFSVERPDGSNFTLKIRSTKLEDSAMYFCASGLGERRRSGNTIYFGEGSWLTVV.

The V and J genes are TRBV7-8 and TRBJ1-1; TRBD1 might be the D (6 bases). The CDR3 has 14 amino acids. In germline, CDR1 is SGHVS, CDR2 FQNEAQ. The V and J ends lost 0 bases and 4 bases respectively, with 9 bases between them. The CDR3 protein is CASSLASQGTEAFF. In DNA, the CDR3 is TGTGCCAGCAGCTTAGCGTCACAGGGCACTGAAGCTTTCTTT.

The CDR3: CASSKDSLYGYTF. CDR3 sequence (DNA): TGTGCCAGTAGTAAGGACAGTCTCTATGGCTACACCTTC. V usage is TRBV19 and J usage is TRBJ1-2; tentatively, D is TRBD1 (6 bases). With 4 bases removed from V and 4 bases from J, the gap between germline ends came to 10 bases. The CDR3 has 13 residues. Germline values: CDR1 LNHDA, CDR2 SQIVND (reference sequence).

This clone was recorded only once. The J gene is TRBJ2-4, the V gene TRBV28, with 11 bases that match TRBD2. CDR1 MDHEN and CDR2 SYDVKM come from the germline V gene. Trimming took 5 bases from V and 0 from J; bases not matched to a gene: 3. The CDR3 loop spans 16 amino acids. The CDR3 reads CASSIAGGTAKNIQYF. Here the CDR3 DNA reads TGTGCCAGCAGTATAGCGGGAGGGACAGCCAAAAACATTCAGTACTTC.

V is TRBV18 and J is TRBJ1-5; 9 bases map to TRBD1. The CDR3 length is 16 residues. Losses at the gene ends were 5 bases for V and 1 base for J; bases not matched to a gene: 6. Per germline, CDR1 KGHSH and CDR2 LQKENI. The CDR3 sequence: CASSSQGARSNQPQHF. The CDR3 DNA reads as TGTGCCAGCTCATCACAGGGGGCTCGGAGCAATCAGCCCCAGCATTTT.

V is TRBV6-5 and J is TRBJ2-6, with TRBD1 as a possible D gene (6 bases). CDR1 and CDR2 (germline): MNHEY, SVGAGI. CDR3 length: 16 residues. Between the trimmed V and J ends, which lost 4 bases and 0 bases, there was a span of 10 bases. The CDR3 protein is CASSSPGHSGANVLTF. CDR3 coding DNA: TGTGCCAGCAGTTCCCCGGGACACTCTGGGGCCAACGTCCTGACTTTC.